Below, 23 T cell receptor beta chains from the same sample are listed, as sequenced in a study of blood T cell repertoires in COVID-19. The protocol was immunoSEQ multiplex PCR, while the TCRdb copy is restricted to in-frame clones and leaves out a portion. Here the sample spans about 140,000 clones, 75% to 90% being singletons. Sequencing input: peripheral blood. These receptors came from a woman older than 75 with acute or convalescent COVID-19.

The chain joins TRBV5-1 to TRBJ1-1; 7 nucleotides line up with TRBD1. This CDR3 comprises 16 residues. Germline V lookup: CDR1 SGHRS, CDR2 YFSETQ. V shed 3 bases and J 9 bases; nucleotides not matched to a gene: 17. DNA for the CDR3: TGCGCCAGCAGCTCGTCAGGGAGACAGGGTATTCTTAAAGCTTTCTTT. Translated: CASSSSGRQGILKAFF.

This sequence joins TRBV3-1 (or the pseudogene TRBV3-2) and TRBJ1-6; D uncertain. From germline, CDR1 is LGHDT and CDR2 YNNKEL (reference sequence). V gave up 2 bases and J gave up 9 bases, with 11 bases separating them. This CDR3 has 14 amino acids. The CDR3 DNA follows: TGTGCCAGCAGCCAACCGGGTCTGGCTTCACCCCTCCACTTT. It codes for CASSQPGLASPLHF.

This sequence joins TRBV29-1 and TRBJ1-1; 7 nucleotides match TRBD1. The CDR3 spans 14 residues. V lost 2 bases to trimming and J lost 1 base; unmatched junction nucleotides: 4. The germline CDR1 and CDR2 sequences are SQVTM and ANQGSEA. The CDR3 loop reads CSVEHRGGNTEAFF. CDR3 in DNA: TGCAGCGTTGAACACAGGGGAGGGAACACTGAAGCTTTCTTT.

This chain links TRBV5-1 with TRBJ1-1; 7 bases line up with TRBD1. In germline, CDR1 is SGHRS, CDR2 YFSETQ. CDR3 length equals 15 residues. V lost 4 bases to trimming and J lost 5 bases; unmatched junction nucleotides: 11. CDR3 in amino acids: CASSPVPGGRTEAFF. Here the CDR3 DNA reads TGCGCCAGCAGCCCCGTCCCAGGGGGAAGGACTGAAGCTTTCTTT.

The chain is built from TRBV10-2 and TRBJ1-1; TRBD1 matches at 7 bases. Germline lookup yields CDR1 WSHSY and CDR2 SAAADI. The CDR3 length is 14 residues. Unmatched junction bases numbered 12, after V lost 10 bases and J lost 4 bases. The CDR3 nucleotides read TGCGCCATCAGGAGTGGGGACAGCCGCACTGAAGCTTTCTTT. It yields the protein CAIRSGDSRTEAFF.

The chain has TRBV28 and TRBJ1-2, with D unclear. With 5 bases removed from V and 8 bases from J, the gap between germline ends came to 15 bases. This CDR3 is built from 13 residues. Germline V gives CDR1 MDHEN, CDR2 SYDVKM. The CDR3 here is CASSLPGGDGYTF. CDR3 coding DNA: TGTGCCAGCAGTCTACCGGGAGGCGACGGCTACACCTTC.

The chain employs TRBV5-1 and TRBJ2-2; TRBD1 aligns across 7 bases. Germline CDR1 SGHRS, CDR2 YFSETQ. This CDR3 spans 15 amino acids. V trimming: 1 base; J trimming: 9 bases; junction bases outside the gene matches: 9. CDR3 loop: CASSLFGTVGRELFF. In DNA, the CDR3 is TGCGCCAGCAGCTTGTTCGGGACAGTAGGTCGGGAGCTGTTTTTT.

This clone was recorded only once. Written as DNA, the CDR3 is TGTGCCTGGATCCAGCAGGGTGTAGACACCGGGGAGCTGTTTTTT. It is translated as CAWIQQGVDTGELFF. V usage is TRBV30 and J usage is TRBJ2-2, with D possibly TRBD1 on 5 matching bases. Germline assignment: CDR1 GTSNPN and CDR2 SVGIG (reference sequence). Trimming took off 4 bases at V and 3 bases at J, with 15 bases between the two ends. The CDR3 is 15 residues long.

The chain carries TRBV6-5 and TRBJ1-2; TRBD1 matches at 7 bases. The germline V gene has CDR1 MNHEY and CDR2 SVGAGI. The length of the CDR3 is 15 residues. V shed 5 bases, J shed 8 bases, and the junction held 14 bases outside the gene matches. The CDR3 nucleotides read TGTGCCAGCAGTAACACTAATACAGGGGCAGGAGGCTACACCTTC. It yields the protein CASSNTNTGAGGYTF.

This rearrangement joins TRBV6-5 to TRBJ2-7; 12 bases line up with TRBD2. V was clipped by 2 bases and J by 4 bases; unmatched bases: 3. Germline CDR1 reads MNHEY; CDR2 reads SVGAGI. There are 15 residues in the CDR3. This CDR3 reads CASSYNGLAGYEQYF. CDR3 coding DNA: TGTGCCAGCAGTTACAACGGACTAGCGGGGTACGAGCAGTACTTC.

The rearrangement joins TRBV5-5 to TRBJ1-4, with D possibly TRBD1 on 5 matching bases. CDR3 size: 11 residues. Between the trimmed V and J ends, which lost 7 bases and 13 bases, there was a span of 14 bases. Germline CDR1 SGHKS, CDR2 YYEKEE (reference sequence). CDR3 protein: CASVQGLRLFF. In nucleotides, the CDR3 is TGTGCCAGCGTGCAGGGACTTAGACTGTTTTTT.

The V gene is TRBV6-5, the J gene TRBJ2-7, with D possibly matching TRBD1 (6 bases). The germline V gene encodes CDR1 MNHEY and CDR2 SVGAGI. The V end was cut by 2 bases, the J end by 4 bases, with 9 bases between. The CDR3 covers 13 residues. The CDR3 loop is CASSYDRSYEQYF. CDR3 coding DNA: TGTGCCAGCAGTTACGACAGGTCGTACGAGCAGTACTTC.

This chain uses TRBV2 with TRBJ1-2; TRBD1 matches 10 bases. The germline V gene encodes CDR1 SNHLY and CDR2 FYNNEI. The V segment lost 6 bases and the J segment 4 bases; nucleotides outside the gene matches: 5. This CDR3 comprises 14 residues. DNA for the CDR3: TGTGCCAGCAGCTCGGGACAGGGGATCTATGGCTACACCTTC. Its protein product is CASSSGQGIYGYTF.

The CDR3 DNA follows: TGTGCCACCAGCAGGACGGTTGGACAGGTCAATCAGCCCCAGCATTTT. Translating it yields CATSRTVGQVNQPQHF. The chain carries TRBV15 and TRBJ1-5; TRBD1 matches at 7 bases. The J segment lost 3 bases and the V segment lost 3 bases, leaving 8 bases of the junction unmatched. CDR3 size: 16 residues. Germline lookup yields CDR1 LNHNV and CDR2 YYDKDF (reference sequence).

This clone was detected once. The chain is built from TRBV5-1 and TRBJ2-2, with D possibly matching TRBD2 (5 bases). V dropped 1 base and J dropped 3 bases, with 10 bases sitting between them. Germline CDR1 reads SGHRS; CDR2 reads YFSETQ. The CDR3 has 15 residues. This CDR3 is CASSLRLADTGELFF. DNA of the CDR3: TGCGCCAGCAGCTTGCGGCTAGCCGACACCGGGGAGCTGTTTTTT.

The rearrangement links TRBV30 to TRBJ1-2; D possibly corresponds to TRBD1 (6 bases). Per the germline V gene, CDR1 is GTSNPN and CDR2 is SVGIG (reference sequence). V lost 3 bases and J lost 3, with 23 bases in between. This CDR3 is built from 17 residues. DNA of the CDR3: TGTGCCTGGAGCTTACCTCGGGGGGCGCGGGGCGACTATGGCTACACCTTC. Encoded protein: CAWSLPRGARGDYGYTF. Full variable domain (rest looked up from reference TRBV30 and TRBJ1-2): SQTIHQWPATLVQPVGSPLSLECTVEGTSNPNLYWYRQAAGRGLQLLFYSVGIGQISSEVPQNLSASRPQDRQFILSSKKLLLSDSGFYLCAWSLPRGARGDYGYTFGSGTRLTVV.

The table lists this clone with a count of one. The chain is built from TRBV19 and TRBJ2-3; no definite D call. V lost 5 bases and J 8 bases, leaving 20 bases between the germline ends. Germline V gene lookup returns CDR1 LNHDA and CDR2 SQIVND (reference sequence). CDR3 size: 15 residues. DNA for the CDR3: TGTGCCAGTAGTCGCCCGGCGGCTACAATAAGTACGCAGTATTTT. This encodes CASSRPAATISTQYF.

V and J are TRBV2 and TRBJ2-6, with a weak D call TRBD2 (5 bases). The CDR3 totals 16 residues. Trimming pared 3 bases from V and 5 bases from J, leaving 14 bases between. Germline values: CDR1 SNHLY, CDR2 FYNNEI. The chain's CDR3 is CASSDGMGSWANVLTF. DNA of the CDR3: TGTGCCAGCAGTGATGGAATGGGGAGCTGGGCCAACGTCCTGACTTTC.

The chain has TRBV30 and TRBJ2-7, with a tentative D call TRBD1 (5 bases). V dropped 4 bases and J dropped 3 bases, with 7 bases sitting between them. Germline V lookup: CDR1 GTSNPN, CDR2 SVGIG (reference sequence). CDR3 length equals 11 residues. CDR3 loop: CAWKQGYEQYF. CDR3 nucleotide sequence: TGTGCCTGGAAGCAGGGCTACGAGCAGTACTTC.

The V gene is TRBV2, the J gene TRBJ1-2, with 7 bases identical to TRBD1. This CDR3 comprises 14 residues. The ends lost 4 bases at V and 6 bases at J; junction bases unmatched: 8. Germline values: CDR1 SNHLY, CDR2 FYNNEI. CDR3 protein: CASSATGVADGYTF. The CDR3 DNA sequence: TGTGCCAGCAGTGCCACAGGGGTAGCCGATGGCTACACCTTC.

This clone was found once. The chain is built from TRBV5-8 and TRBJ1-1, with D unclear. Germline V gene data show CDR1 as SGHTS and CDR2 as YDEGEE. Trimming removed 0 bases at V and 0 bases at J, with 6 bases between. The CDR3 sequence is 14 residues long. CDR3: CASSLDGMNTEAFF. In DNA, the CDR3 is TGTGCCAGCAGCTTGGACGGTATGAACACTGAAGCTTTCTTT.

The chain is built from TRBV19 and TRBJ1-5; 8 bases align to TRBD1. The CDR3 totals 14 residues. After removal of 5 bases from V and 7 bases from J, the junction contained 7 bases not matched to a gene. Germline assignment: CDR1 LNHDA and CDR2 SQIVND (reference sequence). As DNA, the CDR3 is TGTGCCAGTAGTTTGACAGGGGCGGCCCAGCCCCAGCATTTT. Its protein product is CASSLTGAAQPQHF.

The chain has TRBV2 and TRBJ1-5, with TRBD1 as a possible D gene (5 bases). Germline CDR1 reads SNHLY; CDR2 reads FYNNEI. This CDR3 contains 15 residues. The V end was cut by 6 bases, the J end by 0 bases, with 12 bases between. CDR3 in DNA: TGTGCCAGCAGCAGGGCGGCTTATAGCAATCAGCCCCAGCATTTT. Amino acids: CASSRAAYSNQPQHF. The full variable domain, its missing parts supplied by reference TRBV2 and TRBJ1-5, is EPEVTQTPSHQVTQMGQEVILRCVPISNHLYFYWYRQILGQKVEFLVSFYNNEISEKSEIFDDQFSVERPDGSNFTLKIRSTKLEDSAMYFCASSRAAYSNQPQHFGDGTRLSIL.